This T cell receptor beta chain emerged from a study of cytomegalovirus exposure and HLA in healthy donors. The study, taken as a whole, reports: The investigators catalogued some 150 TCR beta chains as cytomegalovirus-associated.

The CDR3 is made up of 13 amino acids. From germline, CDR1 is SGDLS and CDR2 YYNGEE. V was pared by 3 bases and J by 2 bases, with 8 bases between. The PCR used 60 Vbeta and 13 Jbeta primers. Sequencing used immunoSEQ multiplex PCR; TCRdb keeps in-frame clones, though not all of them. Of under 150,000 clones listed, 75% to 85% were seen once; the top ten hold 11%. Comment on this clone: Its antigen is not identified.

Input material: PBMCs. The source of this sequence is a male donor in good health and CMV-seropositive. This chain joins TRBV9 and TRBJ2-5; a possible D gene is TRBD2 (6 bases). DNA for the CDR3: TGTGCCAGCAGCGCAGGACTACAAGAGACCCAGTACTTC. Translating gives CASSAGLQETQYF.